This TCR beta chain emerged from a study of cytomegalovirus exposure and HLA in healthy donors. Likely unrecorded immune exposures existed in these nominally healthy donors. Study-wide results and caveats: According to reports, the classifier identified cytomegalovirus status with high specificity and sensitivity. The authors listed 150 to 200 TCR beta chains as cytomegalovirus-associated.

In the PCR, 60 Vbeta and 13 Jbeta primers were used. Using immunoSEQ multiplex PCR, the repertoire was profiled, and TCRdb retains in-frame clones only, with some absent. The sample lists about 130,000 clones, 70% to 85% occurring once. In the case of this clone: What it recognizes is unknown.

The sequenced material came from PBMCs. This sequence originates from a boy aged 2 to 10 in good health and CMV-seronegative.

The CDR3 protein is CASSLRRSSSGNTIYF. The DNA of the CDR3 is TGTGCCAGCAGCTTGCGCAGATCTTCCTCTGGAAACACCATATATTTT. The rearrangement uses TRBV5-6 and TRBJ1-3; D is undetermined. The CDR3 has 16 residues. The germline V and J ends were trimmed by 1 base and 0 bases, with 11 bases remaining between them. The germline CDR1 and CDR2 sequences are SGHDT and YYEEEE.